A selection of T cell receptor beta chains follows, all from one sample in a study of cytomegalovirus exposure and HLA in healthy donors. This table comes from immunoSEQ multiplex PCR, and its TCRdb copy is limited to in-frame clones, with some not included. The data show more than 85,000 clones, around 82% seen once. Sequencing was carried out using PBMCs. Every receptor here comes from a woman in her forties or fifties in good health and CMV-seropositive. The conserved cysteine and the conserved F or W are not part of the CDR3 here.

V gene	J gene	CDR3 protein
TRBV20-1	TRBJ1-2	SATGDYGYT
TRBV6-5	TRBJ2-1	ASSYSIARGGAEQF
TRBV6-1	TRBJ1-1	ASSVTMEFEAF
TRBV7-8	TRBJ2-5	ASSFLRSGRQETQY
TRBV10-1	TRBJ1-1	ASSESGRMKLMNTEAF
TRBV6-1	TRBJ1-1	ASSVVTGTASWNTEAF
TRBV19	TRBJ2-3	ASKTIAGGRDTQY
TRBV12-5	TRBJ1-2	ASGLPLGLTGNYGYT
TRBV5-1	TRBJ2-1	ASSFRGASNEQF
TRBV7-3	TRBJ2-1	ASSSGGRGHDEQF
TRBV30	TRBJ2-1	AWSGQSSYNEQF
TRBV9	TRBJ2-4	ASSGQGPYTKNIQY
TRBV6-5	TRBJ1-5	ASSYSRGQGNQPQH
TRBV2	TRBJ1-1	ASSPGTKAF
TRBV5-1	TRBJ2-5	ASSYGQGGETQY